This T cell receptor beta chain is from a study of T-cell memory formation after mild COVID-19. About this clonotype: The antigen remains unidentified.

The junction had 6 bases not matched to a gene; V was cut back by 2 bases and J by 0 bases. The CDR3 is made up of 19 amino acids. CDR1 and CDR2 from the germline V gene are MNHEY and SVGAGI. Study-wide results and caveats: Clones which contracted sat mainly in CM and EM if CD4+, and in EMRA if CD8+.

5'RACE, which relied on constant-segment primers, yielded TCR alpha and TCR beta cDNA libraries carrying sample barcodes and UMIs. TCRdb itself ran the 5' RACE reads through MiXCR, one entry per CDR3 protein. The sample contains a few hundred thousand distinct CDR3 sequences, nearly 25% of which appear only once. Sample: PBMCs or a T cell subset sorted from them (not recorded which). The TCR originated in an adult woman who had mild COVID-19 (a few samples of this study predate the infection). Cell type and time point are not known. This chain joins TRBV6-5 and TRBJ2-1, with TRBD2 identical over 14 bases. As DNA, the CDR3 is TGTGCCAGCAGTTACACGACTGGGACTAGCGGGAGCTCCTACAATGAGCAGTTCTTC. This gives the protein CASSYTTGTSGSSYNEQFF.